The T cell receptor beta chain described here comes from a study of blood T cell repertoires in COVID-19. Study in general: The United States, Italy and Spain provided the acute and convalescent COVID-19 samples. T cells, B-cell-depleted T cells, or PBMCs provided the cDNA or gDNA that served as material.

Deletions cut 2 bases from V and 4 bases from J, with 11 bases between. From germline, CDR1 is MNHEY and CDR2 SVGAGI. CDR3 length: 14 amino acids. Original handling: Counts of nucleated cells, estimated from reference gene primer amplification, were obtained. Produced via immunoSEQ multiplex PCR; TCRdb's table is partial and in-frame only. For V, J and clone size, that table is used; D and trimming come from the DNA. The sample has about 98,000 clones; over 70% are singletons. Material for sequencing was peripheral blood. V and J are TRBV6-5 and TRBJ1-1, with D unresolved. This sequence was found in a woman older than 75 with acute or convalescent COVID-19. CDR3 residues: CASSYRPAGTEAFF. The CDR3 DNA is TGTGCCAGCAGTTACAGGCCAGCAGGCACTGAAGCTTTCTTT.